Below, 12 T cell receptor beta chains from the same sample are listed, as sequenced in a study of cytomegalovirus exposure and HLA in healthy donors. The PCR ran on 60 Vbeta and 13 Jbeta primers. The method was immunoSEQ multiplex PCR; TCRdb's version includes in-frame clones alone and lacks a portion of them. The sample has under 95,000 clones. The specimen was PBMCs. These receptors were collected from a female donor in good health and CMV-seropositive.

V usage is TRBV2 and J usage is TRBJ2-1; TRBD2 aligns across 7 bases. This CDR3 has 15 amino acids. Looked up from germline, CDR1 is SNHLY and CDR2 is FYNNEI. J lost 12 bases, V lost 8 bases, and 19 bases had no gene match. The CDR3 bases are TGTGCCAGCCGGAGGGGTTCTAGCGGTCCGCAACGGCAGTTCTTC. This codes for CASRRGSSGPQRQFF.

This CDR3 is CASSPISGGAHRETQYF. CDR3 in DNA: TGTGCCAGCAGCCCGATTAGCGGGGGGGCACACCGAGAGACCCAGTACTTC. V and J are TRBV5-4 and TRBJ2-5, with 11 positions matching TRBD2. The CDR3 has 17 amino acids. CDR1 is SGHNT and CDR2 is YYREEE in the germline V gene (reference sequence). V shed 4 bases and J 4 bases; nucleotides not matched to a gene: 12.

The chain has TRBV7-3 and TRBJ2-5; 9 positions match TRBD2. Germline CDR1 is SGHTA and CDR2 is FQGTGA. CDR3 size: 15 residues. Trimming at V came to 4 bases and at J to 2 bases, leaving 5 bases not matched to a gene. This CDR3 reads CASSSAGGRQETQYF. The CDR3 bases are TGTGCCAGCAGCTCCGCGGGGGGGCGACAAGAGACCCAGTACTTC.

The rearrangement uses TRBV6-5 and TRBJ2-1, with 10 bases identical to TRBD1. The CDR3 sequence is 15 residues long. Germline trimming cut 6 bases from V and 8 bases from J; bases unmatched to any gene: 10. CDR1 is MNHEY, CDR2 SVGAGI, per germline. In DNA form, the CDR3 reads TGTGCCAGCAGCCACCGGGACAGGGGTCTCGATGAGCAGTTCTTC. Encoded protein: CASSHRDRGLDEQFF.

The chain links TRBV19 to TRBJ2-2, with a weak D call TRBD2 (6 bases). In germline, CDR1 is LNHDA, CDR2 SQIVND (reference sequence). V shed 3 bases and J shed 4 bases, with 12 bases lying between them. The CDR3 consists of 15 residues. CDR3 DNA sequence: TGTGCCAGTAGTATTGGAGGGCTGGCCACCGGGGAGCTGTTTTTT. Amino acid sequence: CASSIGGLATGELFF.

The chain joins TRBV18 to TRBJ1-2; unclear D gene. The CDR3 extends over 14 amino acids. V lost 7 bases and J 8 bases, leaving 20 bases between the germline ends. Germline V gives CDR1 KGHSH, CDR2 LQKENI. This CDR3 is CASLTTNDFGGYTF. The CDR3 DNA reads TGTGCCAGCTTAACTACGAACGATTTTGGAGGCTACACCTTC.

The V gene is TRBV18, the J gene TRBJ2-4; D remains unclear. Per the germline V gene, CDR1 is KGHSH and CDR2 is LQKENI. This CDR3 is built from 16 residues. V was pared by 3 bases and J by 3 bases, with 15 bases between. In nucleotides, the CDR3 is TGTGCCAGCTCACCTCAGGTAGACGATGGCAAAAACATTCAGTACTTC. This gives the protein CASSPQVDDGKNIQYF.

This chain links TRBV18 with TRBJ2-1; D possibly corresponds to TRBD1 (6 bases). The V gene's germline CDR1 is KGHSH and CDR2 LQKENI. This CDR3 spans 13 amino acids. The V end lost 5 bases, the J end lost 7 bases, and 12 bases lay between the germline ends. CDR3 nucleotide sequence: TGTGCCAGCTCAATCGGACAGACGAATGAGCAGTTCTTC. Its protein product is CASSIGQTNEQFF.

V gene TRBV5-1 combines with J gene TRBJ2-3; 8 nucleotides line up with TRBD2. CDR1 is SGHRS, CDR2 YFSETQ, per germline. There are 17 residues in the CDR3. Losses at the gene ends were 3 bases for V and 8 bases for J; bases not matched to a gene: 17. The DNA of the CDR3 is TGCGCCAGCAGCTCCCCTGGTGGGACTAGGCCCAAGGGTACGCAGTATTTT. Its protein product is CASSSPGGTRPKGTQYF.

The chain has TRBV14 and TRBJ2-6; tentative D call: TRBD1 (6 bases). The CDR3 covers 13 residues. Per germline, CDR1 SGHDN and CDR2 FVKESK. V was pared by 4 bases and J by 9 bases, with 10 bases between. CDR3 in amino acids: CASSPTGHNVLTF. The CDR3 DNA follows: TGTGCCAGCAGCCCCACGGGACACAACGTCCTGACTTTC.

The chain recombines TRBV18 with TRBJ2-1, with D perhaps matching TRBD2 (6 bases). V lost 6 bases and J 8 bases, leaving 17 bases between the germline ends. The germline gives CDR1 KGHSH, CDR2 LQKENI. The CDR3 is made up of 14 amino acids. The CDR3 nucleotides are TGTGCCAGCTCGGCGACTAGACCTATGGATGAGCAGTTCTTC. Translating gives CASSATRPMDEQFF.

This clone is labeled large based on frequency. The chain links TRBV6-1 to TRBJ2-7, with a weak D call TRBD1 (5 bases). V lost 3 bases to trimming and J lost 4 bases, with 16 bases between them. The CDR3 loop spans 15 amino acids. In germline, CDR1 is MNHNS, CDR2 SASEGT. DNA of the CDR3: TGTGCCAGCAGTGAGTGGGTAGGGGCAGGATACGAGCAGTACTTC. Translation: CASSEWVGAGYEQYF.